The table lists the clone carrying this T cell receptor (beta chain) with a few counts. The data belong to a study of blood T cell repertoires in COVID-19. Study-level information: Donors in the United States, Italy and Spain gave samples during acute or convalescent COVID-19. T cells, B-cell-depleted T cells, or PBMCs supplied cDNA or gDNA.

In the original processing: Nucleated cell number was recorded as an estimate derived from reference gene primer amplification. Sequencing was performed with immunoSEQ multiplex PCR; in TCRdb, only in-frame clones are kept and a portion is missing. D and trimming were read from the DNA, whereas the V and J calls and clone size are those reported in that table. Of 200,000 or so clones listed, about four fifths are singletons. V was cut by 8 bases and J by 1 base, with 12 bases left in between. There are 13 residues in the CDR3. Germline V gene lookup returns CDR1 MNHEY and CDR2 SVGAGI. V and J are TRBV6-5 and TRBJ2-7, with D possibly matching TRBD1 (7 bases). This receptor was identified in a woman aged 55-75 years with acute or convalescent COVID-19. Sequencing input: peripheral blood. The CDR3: CASAGQSSYEQYF. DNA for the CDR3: TGTGCCAGCGCGGGACAGTCTTCCTACGAGCAGTACTTC.